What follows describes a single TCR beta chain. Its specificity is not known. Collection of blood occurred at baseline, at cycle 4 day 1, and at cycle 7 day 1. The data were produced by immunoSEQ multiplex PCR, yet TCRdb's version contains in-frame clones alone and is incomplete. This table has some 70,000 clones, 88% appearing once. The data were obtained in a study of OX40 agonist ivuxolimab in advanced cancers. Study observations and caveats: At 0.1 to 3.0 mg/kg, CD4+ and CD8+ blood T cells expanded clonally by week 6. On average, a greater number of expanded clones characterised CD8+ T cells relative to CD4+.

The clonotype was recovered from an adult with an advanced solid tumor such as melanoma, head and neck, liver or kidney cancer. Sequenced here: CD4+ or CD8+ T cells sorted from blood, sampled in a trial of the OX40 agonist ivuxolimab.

CDR3 nucleotide sequence: TGTGCCAGCAGCGAGCCCCTAGCGGGGAGGGGCAATGAGCAGTTCTTC. It is translated as CASSEPLAGRGNEQFF. This rearrangement joins TRBV5-4 to TRBJ2-1, with TRBD2 matching over 9 bases. From germline, CDR1 is SGHNT and CDR2 YYREEE (reference sequence). The CDR3 runs to 16 residues. The trim removed 4 bases at V and 6 bases at J, leaving 11 bases unmatched. Together with reference TRBV5-4 and TRBJ2-1, the CDR3 gives the full variable domain: ETGVTQSPTHLIKTRGQQVTLRCSSQSGHNTVSWYQQALGQGPQFIFQYYREEENGRGNFPPRFSGLQFPNYSSELNVNALELDDSALYLCASSEPLAGRGNEQFFGPGTRLTVL.